This T cell receptor beta chain came from a study of blood T cell repertoires in COVID-19. Participant-reported clinical history was the basis for cohort assignment. Profiling relied on immunoSEQ multiplex PCR, and the TCRdb table lists in-frame clones only, not all of them. The sample carries over 150,000 clones, about 90% recorded once. The CDR3 runs to 13 residues. In germline, CDR1 is SGHNT, CDR2 YYREEE (reference sequence). V lost 0 bases, J lost 2 bases, and 5 bases lay in between. V usage is TRBV5-4 and J usage is TRBJ2-5, with D unresolved. The sequenced sample consisted of PBMCs or T cells enriched from blood (not recorded which). This receptor was taken from a woman aged 45-59 years who had recovered from COVID-19. Here the CDR3 reads CASSLAPQETQYF. The CDR3 DNA reads as TGTGCCAGCAGCTTGGCCCCTCAAGAGACCCAGTACTTC.